The clone carrying this TCR beta chain came up a few times. As yet, its antigen is unknown. Trimming took off 8 bases at V and 7 bases at J, with 15 bases between the two ends. This CDR3 is built from 13 residues. Germline V gene lookup returns CDR1 MDHEN and CDR2 SYDVKM. A sort by CD45RO/CCR7/CD25/CD127/CD95/CD27 yielded CD4+ naive, central memory, regulatory and stem cell-like memory cells. These data are taken from a study of beta chain features in type 1 diabetes. Study conclusions and caveats: A cDNA-based sequencing approach could over-represent cells with high TCR expression. Moderate but significant shortening of TCRB CDR3s was recorded in all four CD4+ subsets from Type 1 diabetes patients.

The isolated RNA, all of it, was reverse transcribed, so expressed TCRB transcripts were what got sequenced. An average of around 3.4 million reads was obtained for naive, central memory and regulatory T cell samples. Clones were sequenced by immunoSEQ multiplex PCR, and TCRdb holds only the in-frame ones, with some missing. Counted here are about 140,000 clones, 6.9% occurring once; the ten biggest clones make up about 1.4%. Material: central memory CD4+ T cells from blood. V and J are TRBV28 and TRBJ1-5; D possibly corresponds to TRBD1 (6 bases). The clonotype was recovered from a woman in her twenties or thirties in good health. The CDR3 DNA reads TGTGCCAGCTACCCCGGCGGGGGCCAGCCCCAGCATTTT. Translation gives CASYPGGGQPQHF.